This is a list of T cell receptor beta chains from one sample in a study of blood T cell repertoires in COVID-19. Only in-frame clones appear in the TCRdb table, and some are missing; sequencing was by immunoSEQ multiplex PCR. The sample includes some 200,000 clones, about 70% of them seen just once. The specimen sequenced was peripheral blood. These receptors were obtained from a woman in her fifties or sixties with active or convalescent COVID-19. The CDR3 runs from the conserved cysteine through the conserved F or W. D genes are given only for firm matches.

d_call	v_call	cdr3_length	j_call	cdr3_nt	cdr3_aa
.	TRBV27	14	TRBJ1-1	TGTGCCAGCAGTTTTAGTCGAGGGAACACTGAAGCTTTCTTT	CASSFSRGNTEAFF
.	TRBV7-6	17	TRBJ1-2	TGTGCCAGCAGCTTATTCGGTGTCAGGGGCGCAGGCTATGGCTACACCTTC	CASSLFGVRGAGYGYTF
.	TRBV5-1	14	TRBJ2-3	TGCGCCAGCAGCTTGGGCCAGAGCACAGATACGCAGTATTTT	CASSLGQSTDTQYF
.	TRBV2	13	TRBJ1-5	TGTGCCAGCAAGGGGGATGAAGGTCAGCCCCAGCATTTT	CASKGDEGQPQHF
.	TRBV7-2	14	TRBJ1-1	TGTGCCAGCAGCTCTAACAGGGATAACACTGAAGCTTTCTTT	CASSSNRDNTEAFF
TRBD1	TRBV19	16	TRBJ1-1	TGTGCCAGTAGTATCCATCGTCCAGGGGGATCCACTGAAGCTTTCTTT	CASSIHRPGGSTEAFF
.	TRBV6-2/TRBV6-3	14	TRBJ1-1	TGTGCCAGCAGCCAGCAGGGTGTAGGCACTGAAGCTTTCTTT	CASSQQGVGTEAFF
TRBD1	TRBV30	15	TRBJ2-7	TGTGCCTGGAGTGGGGGACAGGGTGTCTCCCACGAGCAGTACTTC	CAWSGGQGVSHEQYF
TRBD2	TRBV7-2	17	TRBJ2-7	TGTGCCAGCAGCCCCGGCCCGATAGCGGGGAGCTCCTACGAGCAGTACTTC	CASSPGPIAGSSYEQYF
.	TRBV6-2/TRBV6-3	16	TRBJ1-5	TGTGCCAGCAGCCACGGGGGGCTGGGGGGCAATCAGCCCCAGCATTTT	CASSHGGLGGNQPQHF
TRBD1	TRBV12-3/TRBV12-4	13	TRBJ1-2	TGTGCCAGCAGTAGGACAGGTCCTTATGGCTACACCTTC	CASSRTGPYGYTF
.	TRBV9	15	TRBJ1-5	TGTGCCAGCAGCGTAGGAGGTGAGGACAATCAGCCCCAGCATTTT	CASSVGGEDNQPQHF
.	TRBV5-1	14	TRBJ1-1	TGCGCCAGCAGCTTGTTTGGGCGCGGGACTGAAGCTTTCTTT	CASSLFGRGTEAFF
.	TRBV7-8	14	TRBJ1-1	TGTGCCAGCAGCTTCGGGCAGGGAAACACTGAAGCTTTCTTT	CASSFGQGNTEAFF